This TCR beta chain was identified during a study of blood T cell repertoires in COVID-19. The CDR3 has 14 amino acids. The V and J ends lost 1 base and 9 bases respectively, with 15 bases between them. Per germline, CDR1 SGHTA and CDR2 FQGNSA. Per the study methods: Reference gene primer amplification in the assay estimated nucleated cell counts. Clones were sequenced by immunoSEQ multiplex PCR, and TCRdb holds only the in-frame ones, with some missing. For V, J and clone size, that table is used; D and trimming come from the DNA. The profile shows under 350,000 clones, roughly four fifths of them singletons.

The receptor was derived from a woman between 50 and 59 years old who had recovered from COVID-19. Sequenced material: peripheral blood. The V call is TRBV7-2, the J call TRBJ1-2; a possible D gene is TRBD1 (5 bases). CDR3 nucleotide sequence: TGTGCCAGCAGCTTAGAAGGGGCGGGAGAGAGCTACACCTTC. Protein product: CASSLEGAGESYTF. The full variable domain, its missing parts supplied by reference TRBV7-2 and TRBJ1-2, is GAGVSQSPSNKVTEKGKDVELRCDPISGHTALYWYRQSLGQGLEFLIYFQGNSAPDKSGLPSDRFSAERTGGSVSTLTIQRTQQEDSAVYLCASSLEGAGESYTFGSGTRLTVV.